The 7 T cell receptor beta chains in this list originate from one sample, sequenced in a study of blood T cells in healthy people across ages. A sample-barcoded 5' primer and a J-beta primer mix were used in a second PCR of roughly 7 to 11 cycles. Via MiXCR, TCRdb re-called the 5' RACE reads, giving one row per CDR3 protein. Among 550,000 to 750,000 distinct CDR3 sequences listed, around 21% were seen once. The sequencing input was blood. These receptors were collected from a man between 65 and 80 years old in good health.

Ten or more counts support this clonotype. DNA for the CDR3: TGTGCCAGTAGCCCATCAGGGTTTTCTGGGGCCAACGTCCTGACTTTC. Its translation is CASSPSGFSGANVLTF. The gene calls are TRBV19 and TRBJ2-6, with D possibly being TRBD1 (5 bases). Germline V CDR1 and CDR2: LNHDA, SQIVND (reference sequence). V was trimmed by 6 bases and J by 1 base, leaving 13 bases between them. The CDR3 runs to 16 residues.

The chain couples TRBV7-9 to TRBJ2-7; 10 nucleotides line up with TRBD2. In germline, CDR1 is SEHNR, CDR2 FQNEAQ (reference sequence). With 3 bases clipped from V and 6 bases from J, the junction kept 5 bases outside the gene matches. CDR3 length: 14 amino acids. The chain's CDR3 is CASSFGTSESEQYF. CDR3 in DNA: TGTGCCAGCAGCTTTGGGACTAGCGAGAGCGAGCAGTACTTC.

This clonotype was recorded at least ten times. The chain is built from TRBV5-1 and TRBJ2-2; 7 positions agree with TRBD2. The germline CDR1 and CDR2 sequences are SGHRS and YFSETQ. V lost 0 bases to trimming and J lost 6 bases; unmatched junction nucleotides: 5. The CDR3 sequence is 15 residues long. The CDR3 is CASSLEGGPAGELFF. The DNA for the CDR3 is TGCGCCAGCAGCTTGGAGGGAGGGCCCGCCGGGGAGCTGTTTTTT. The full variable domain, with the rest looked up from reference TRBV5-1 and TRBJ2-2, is KAGVTQTPRYLIKTRGQQVTLSCSPISGHRSVSWYQQTPGQGLQFLFEYFSETQRNKGNFPGRFSGRQFSNSRSEMNVSTLELGDSALYLCASSLEGGPAGELFFGEGSRLTVL.

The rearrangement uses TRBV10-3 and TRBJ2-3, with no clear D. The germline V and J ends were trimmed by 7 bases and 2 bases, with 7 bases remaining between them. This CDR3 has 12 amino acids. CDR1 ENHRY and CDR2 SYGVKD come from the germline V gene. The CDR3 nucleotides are TGTGCCATCACGGCCGACACAGATACGCAGTATTTT. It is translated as CAITADTDTQYF.

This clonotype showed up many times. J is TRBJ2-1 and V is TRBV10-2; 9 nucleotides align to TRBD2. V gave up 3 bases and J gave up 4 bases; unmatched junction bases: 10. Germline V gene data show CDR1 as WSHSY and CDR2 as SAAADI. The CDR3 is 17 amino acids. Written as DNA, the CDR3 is TGCGCCAGCAGTGAAGGGGGCGGGAGGGCCGTTTACAATGAGCAGTTCTTC. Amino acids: CASSEGGGRAVYNEQFF.

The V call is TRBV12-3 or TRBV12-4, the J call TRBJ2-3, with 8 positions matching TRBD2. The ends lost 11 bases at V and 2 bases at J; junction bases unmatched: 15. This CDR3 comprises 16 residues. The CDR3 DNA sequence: TGTGCCTGCCGCCCGGAAACGGGGGGGGACACAGATACGCAGTATTTT. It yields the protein CACRPETGGDTDTQYF.

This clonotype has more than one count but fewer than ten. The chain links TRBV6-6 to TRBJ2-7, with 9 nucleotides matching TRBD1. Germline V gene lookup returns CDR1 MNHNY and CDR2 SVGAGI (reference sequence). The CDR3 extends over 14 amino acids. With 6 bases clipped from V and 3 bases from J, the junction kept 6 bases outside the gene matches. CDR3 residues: CASRYRDRVYEQYF. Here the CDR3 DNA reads TGTGCCAGCAGGTACCGGGACAGGGTCTACGAGCAGTACTTC.